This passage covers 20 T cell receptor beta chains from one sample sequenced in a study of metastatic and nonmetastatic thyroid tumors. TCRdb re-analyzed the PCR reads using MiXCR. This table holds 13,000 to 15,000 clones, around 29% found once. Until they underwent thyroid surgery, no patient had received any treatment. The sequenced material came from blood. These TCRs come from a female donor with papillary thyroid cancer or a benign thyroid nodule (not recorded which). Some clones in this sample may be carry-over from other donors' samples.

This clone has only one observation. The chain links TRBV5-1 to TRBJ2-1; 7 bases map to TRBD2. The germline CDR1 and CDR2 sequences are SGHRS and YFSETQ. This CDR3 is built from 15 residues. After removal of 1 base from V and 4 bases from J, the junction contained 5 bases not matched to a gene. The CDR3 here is CASSLRSGVYNEQFF. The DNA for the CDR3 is TGCGCCAGCAGCTTGAGGAGCGGGGTATACAATGAGCAGTTCTTC.

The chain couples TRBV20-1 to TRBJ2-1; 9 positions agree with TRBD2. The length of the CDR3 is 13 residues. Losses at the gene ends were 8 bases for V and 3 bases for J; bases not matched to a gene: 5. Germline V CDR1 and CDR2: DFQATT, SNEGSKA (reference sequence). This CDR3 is CSSRRGGYNEQFF. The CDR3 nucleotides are TGCAGTTCCAGGCGGGGGGGCTACAATGAGCAGTTCTTC.

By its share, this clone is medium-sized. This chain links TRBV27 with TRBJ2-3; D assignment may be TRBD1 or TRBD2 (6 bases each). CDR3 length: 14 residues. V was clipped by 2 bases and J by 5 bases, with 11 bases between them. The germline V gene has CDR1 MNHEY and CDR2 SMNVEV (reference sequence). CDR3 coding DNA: TGTGCCAGCAGTTTAGTACAGGGAGGAGATACGCAGTATTTT. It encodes CASSLVQGGDTQYF.

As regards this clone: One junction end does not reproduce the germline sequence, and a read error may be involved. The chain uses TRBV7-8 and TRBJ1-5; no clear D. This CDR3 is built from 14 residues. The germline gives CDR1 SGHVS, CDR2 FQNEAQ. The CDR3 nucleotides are TGTGCCAGCAGCTTAGGTGGGTGGGGTCAGCCTCAGCATTTT. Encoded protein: CASSLGGWGQPQHF.

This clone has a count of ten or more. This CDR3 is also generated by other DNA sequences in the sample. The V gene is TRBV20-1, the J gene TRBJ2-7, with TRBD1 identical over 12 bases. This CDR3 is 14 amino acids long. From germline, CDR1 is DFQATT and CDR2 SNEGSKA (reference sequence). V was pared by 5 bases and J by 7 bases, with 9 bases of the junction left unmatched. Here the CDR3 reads CSAGGGQGAGEQYF. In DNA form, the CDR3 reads TGCAGTGCTGGGGGGGGACAGGGGGCTGGAGAGCAGTACTTC.

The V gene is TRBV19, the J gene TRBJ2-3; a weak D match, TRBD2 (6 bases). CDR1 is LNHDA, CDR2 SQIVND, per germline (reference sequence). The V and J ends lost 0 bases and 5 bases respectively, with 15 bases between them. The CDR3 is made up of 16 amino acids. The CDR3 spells CASSIDDGGRLDTQYF. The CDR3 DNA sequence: TGTGCCAGTAGTATAGATGACGGGGGTCGCTTAGATACGCAGTATTTT. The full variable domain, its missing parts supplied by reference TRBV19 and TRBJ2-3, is DGGITQSPKYLFRKEGQNVTLSCEQNLNHDAMYWYRQDPGQGLRLIYYSQIVNDFQKGDIAEGYSVSREKKESFPLTVTSAQKNPTAFYLCASSIDDGGRLDTQYFGPGTRLTVL.

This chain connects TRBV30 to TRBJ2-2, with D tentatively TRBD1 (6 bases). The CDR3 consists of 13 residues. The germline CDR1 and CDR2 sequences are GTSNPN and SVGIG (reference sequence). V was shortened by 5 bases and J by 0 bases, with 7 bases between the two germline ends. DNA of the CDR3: TGTGCCTGGGGGACACCGAACACCGGGGAGCTGTTTTTT. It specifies CAWGTPNTGELFF.

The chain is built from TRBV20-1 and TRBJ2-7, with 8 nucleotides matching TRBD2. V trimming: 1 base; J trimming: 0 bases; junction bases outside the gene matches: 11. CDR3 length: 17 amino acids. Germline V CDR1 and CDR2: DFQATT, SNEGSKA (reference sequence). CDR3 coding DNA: TGCAGTGCTAGAGCCCCTTCAGCGGGAGCTCCCTCCTACGAGCAGTACTTC. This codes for CSARAPSAGAPSYEQYF.

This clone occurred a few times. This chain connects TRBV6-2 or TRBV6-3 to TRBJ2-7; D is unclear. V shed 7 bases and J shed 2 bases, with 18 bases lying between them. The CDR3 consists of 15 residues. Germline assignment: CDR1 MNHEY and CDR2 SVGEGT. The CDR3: CASTPDSREPYEQYF. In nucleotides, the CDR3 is TGTGCCAGCACCCCCGACTCCCGCGAACCCTACGAGCAGTACTTC.

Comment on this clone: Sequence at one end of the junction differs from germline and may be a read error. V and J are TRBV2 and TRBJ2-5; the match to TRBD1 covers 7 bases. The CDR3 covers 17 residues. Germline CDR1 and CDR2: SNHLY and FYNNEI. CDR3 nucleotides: TGTGCGAGCAGTGAAGGAGTCTTGGGCAGGGGGAAAGAGACCCAGTACTTC. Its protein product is CASSEGVLGRGKETQYF.

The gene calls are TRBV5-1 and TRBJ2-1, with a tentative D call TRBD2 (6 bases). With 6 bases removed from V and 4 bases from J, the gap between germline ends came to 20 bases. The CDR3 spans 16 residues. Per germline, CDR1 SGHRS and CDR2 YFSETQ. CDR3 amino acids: CASNYRPWGVYNEQFF. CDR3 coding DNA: TGCGCCAGCAACTATCGACCGTGGGGGGTTTACAATGAGCAGTTCTTC.

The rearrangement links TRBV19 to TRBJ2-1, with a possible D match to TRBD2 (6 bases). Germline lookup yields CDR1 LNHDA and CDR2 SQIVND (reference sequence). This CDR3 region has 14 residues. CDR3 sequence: CDRYVGGANNEQFF. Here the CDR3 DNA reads TGTGACCGTTACGTCGGGGGTGCAAACAATGAGCAGTTCTTC. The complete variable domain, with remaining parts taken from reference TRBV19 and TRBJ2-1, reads DGGITQSPKYLFRKEGQNVTLSCEQNLNHDAMYWYRQDPGQGLRLIYYSQIVNDFQKGDIAEGYSVSREKKESFPLTVTSAQKNPTAFYLCDRYVGGANNEQFFGPGTRLTVL.

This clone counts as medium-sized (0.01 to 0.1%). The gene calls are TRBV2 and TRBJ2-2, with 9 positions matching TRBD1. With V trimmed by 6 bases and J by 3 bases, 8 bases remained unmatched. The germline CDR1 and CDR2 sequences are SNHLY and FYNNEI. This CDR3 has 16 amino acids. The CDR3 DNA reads TGTGCCAGCAGCCGGGACAGGGTTTCCGACACCGGGGAGCTGTTTTTT. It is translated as CASSRDRVSDTGELFF.

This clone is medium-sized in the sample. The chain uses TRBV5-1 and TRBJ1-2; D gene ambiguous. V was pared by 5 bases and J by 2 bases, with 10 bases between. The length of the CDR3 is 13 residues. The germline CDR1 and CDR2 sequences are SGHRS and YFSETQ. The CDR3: CASRSTVNYGYTF. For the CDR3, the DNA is TGCGCCAGCAGGTCCACCGTGAACTATGGCTACACCTTC. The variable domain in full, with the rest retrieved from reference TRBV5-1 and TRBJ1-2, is KAGVTQTPRYLIKTRGQQVTLSCSPISGHRSVSWYQQTPGQGLQFLFEYFSETQRNKGNFPGRFSGRQFSNSRSEMNVSTLELGDSALYLCASRSTVNYGYTFGSGTRLTVV.

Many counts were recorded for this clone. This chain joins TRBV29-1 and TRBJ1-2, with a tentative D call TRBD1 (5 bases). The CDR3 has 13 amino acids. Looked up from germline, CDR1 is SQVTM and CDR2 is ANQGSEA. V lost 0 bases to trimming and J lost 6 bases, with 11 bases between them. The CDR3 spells CSVEEDGADGYTF. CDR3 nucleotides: TGCAGCGTTGAAGAGGACGGGGCTGATGGCTACACCTTC.

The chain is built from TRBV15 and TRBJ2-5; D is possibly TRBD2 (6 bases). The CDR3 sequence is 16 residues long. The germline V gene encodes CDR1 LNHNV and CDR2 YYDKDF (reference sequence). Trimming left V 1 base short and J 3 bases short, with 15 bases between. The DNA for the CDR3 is TGTGCCACCAGCAGAGGTGGGACTGCCGGGAAAGAGACCCAGTACTTC. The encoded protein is CATSRGGTAGKETQYF. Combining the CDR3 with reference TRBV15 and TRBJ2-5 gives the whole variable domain DAMVIQNPRYQVTQFGKPVTLSCSQTLNHNVMYWYQQKSSQAPKLLFHYYDKDFNNEADTPDNFQSRRPNTSFCFLDIRSPGLGDTAMYLCATSRGGTAGKETQYFGPGTRLLVL.

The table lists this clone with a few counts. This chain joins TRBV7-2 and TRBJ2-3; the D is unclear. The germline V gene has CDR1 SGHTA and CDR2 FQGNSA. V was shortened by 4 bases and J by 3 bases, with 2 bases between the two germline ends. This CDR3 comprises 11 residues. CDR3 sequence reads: CASSSTDTQYF. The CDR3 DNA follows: TGTGCCAGCAGCTCTACAGATACGCAGTATTTT.

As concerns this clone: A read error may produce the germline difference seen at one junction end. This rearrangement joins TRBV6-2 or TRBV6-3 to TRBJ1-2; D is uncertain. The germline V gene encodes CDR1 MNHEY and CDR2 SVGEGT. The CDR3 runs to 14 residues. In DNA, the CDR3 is TGTGCCAGCAGTTACAGGGTACCGAACTATTGCTACACCTTC. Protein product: CASSYRVPNYCYTF.

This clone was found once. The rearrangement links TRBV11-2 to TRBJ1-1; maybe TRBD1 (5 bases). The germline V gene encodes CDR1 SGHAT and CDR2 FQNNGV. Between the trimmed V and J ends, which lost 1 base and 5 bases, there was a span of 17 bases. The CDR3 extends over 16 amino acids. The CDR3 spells CASSLVWLGEGTEAFF. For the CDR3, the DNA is TGTGCCAGCAGCTTAGTGTGGTTGGGGGAGGGGACTGAAGCTTTCTTT.

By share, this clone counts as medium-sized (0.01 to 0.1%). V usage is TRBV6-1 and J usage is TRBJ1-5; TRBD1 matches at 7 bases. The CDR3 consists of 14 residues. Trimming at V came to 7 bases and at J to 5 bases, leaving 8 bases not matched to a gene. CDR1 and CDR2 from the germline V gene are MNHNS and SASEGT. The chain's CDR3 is CASTRRDRHQPQHF. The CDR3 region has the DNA TGTGCCAGCACCCGTAGGGACAGACATCAGCCCCAGCATTTT.